These 10 T cell receptor beta chains share one sample of origin, sequenced in a study of cytomegalovirus exposure and HLA in healthy donors. The PCR contained 60 Vbeta and 13 Jbeta primers. Clones were read by immunoSEQ multiplex PCR, and TCRdb kept only the in-frame ones, dropping some. This sample has 200,000 to 250,000 clones, with roughly 89% found just once. Specimen: PBMCs. These receptors were taken from a woman under 30 in good health and CMV-seronegative.

Regarding this clone: The same CDR3 is also encoded by other DNA sequences in this sample. This chain connects TRBV10-3 to TRBJ2-1, with a weak D call TRBD2 (6 bases). The CDR3 loop spans 17 amino acids. Trimming cost V 3 bases and J 3 bases, with 18 bases left between them. Per the germline V gene, CDR1 is ENHRY and CDR2 is SYGVKD. The CDR3 region is CAISESLLADNYNEQFF. The CDR3 DNA follows: TGTGCCATCAGTGAATCCTTACTAGCCGATAACTACAATGAGCAGTTCTTC.

The chain carries TRBV14 and TRBJ2-1; D possibly corresponds to TRBD2 (5 bases). CDR3 length equals 17 residues. Germline assignment: CDR1 SGHDN and CDR2 FVKESK. Trimming shortened V by 4 bases and J by 6 bases, and 22 bases separated the two germline ends. The CDR3 loop is CASSLQTGLGEFNEQFF. The CDR3 region has the DNA TGTGCCAGCAGCCTCCAAACCGGTCTCGGGGAGTTCAATGAGCAGTTCTTC.

V and J are TRBV19 and TRBJ1-1, with a tentative D call TRBD1 (6 bases). Trimming pared 3 bases from V and 6 bases from J, leaving 17 bases between. Germline loops: CDR1 LNHDA, CDR2 SQIVND (reference sequence). This CDR3 comprises 15 residues. The CDR3 region has the DNA TGTGCCAGTAGTATTCTGATAGGGGGATCCGCTGAAGCTTTCTTT. This gives the protein CASSILIGGSAEAFF.

V and J are TRBV9 and TRBJ2-2; TRBD2 might be the D (6 bases). V was clipped by 0 bases and J by 5 bases, with 14 bases between them. The CDR3 contains 16 residues. Per the germline V gene, CDR1 is SGDLS and CDR2 is YYNGEE. The CDR3 protein is CASSVEGTSITGELFF. CDR3 sequence (DNA): TGTGCCAGCAGCGTAGAAGGGACTTCCATAACCGGGGAGCTGTTTTTT.

The chain joins TRBV7-3 to TRBJ2-2, with D unresolved. CDR3 length: 13 residues. The germline CDR1 and CDR2 sequences are SGHTA and FQGTGA. The ends were cut back, 3 bases at V and 5 bases at J, with 7 bases in the middle. CDR3 coding DNA: TGTGCCAGCAGCTTCCGCGGAACCGGGGAGCTGTTTTTT. It is translated as CASSFRGTGELFF.

The chain joins TRBV4-1 to TRBJ2-7, with D perhaps TRBD1 (5 bases). Between the trimmed V and J ends, which lost 1 base and 1 base, there was a span of 11 bases. This CDR3 comprises 15 residues. CDR1 is MGHRA and CDR2 is YSYEKL in the germline V gene. The chain's CDR3 is CASSQVRASSYEQYF. The CDR3 DNA reads TGCGCCAGCAGCCAAGTCAGGGCCAGTTCCTACGAGCAGTACTTC.

V usage is TRBV18 and J usage is TRBJ2-7; TRBD1 matches 9 bases. Germline loops: CDR1 KGHSH, CDR2 LQKENI. Losses at the gene ends were 5 bases for V and 3 bases for J; bases not matched to a gene: 5. The CDR3 has 14 residues. CDR3 protein: CASSTGTGNYEQYF. In DNA, the CDR3 is TGTGCCAGCTCAACTGGGACAGGGAACTACGAGCAGTACTTC.

The rearrangement uses TRBV27 and TRBJ1-2; the match to TRBD1 covers 11 bases. V trimming: 10 bases; J trimming: 4 bases; junction bases outside the gene matches: 11. The CDR3 is made up of 15 amino acids. The germline gives CDR1 MNHEY, CDR2 SMNVEV (reference sequence). This CDR3 is CATGQGASWAYGYTF. CDR3 coding DNA: TGTGCCACAGGACAGGGGGCTTCATGGGCCTATGGCTACACCTTC.

The chain carries TRBV30 and TRBJ2-7; 8 nucleotides align to TRBD1. The V gene's germline CDR1 is GTSNPN and CDR2 SVGIG (reference sequence). The CDR3 has 14 residues. Trimming removed 5 bases from V and 2 bases from J; junction bases left unmatched: 8. CDR3 region: CAWGWEQGAYEQYF. The CDR3 nucleotides read TGTGCCTGGGGTTGGGAACAGGGGGCCTACGAGCAGTACTTC.

The CDR3 coding sequence is TGTGCCAGCAGTTACTCGATAGGGGTCGATCAGCCCCAGCATTTT. Its protein product is CASSYSIGVDQPQHF. The J gene is TRBJ1-5, the V gene TRBV6-5, with a weak D call TRBD1 (5 bases). CDR3 length: 15 residues. Trimming removed 0 bases from V and 5 bases from J, with 11 bases in between. Germline lookup yields CDR1 MNHEY and CDR2 SVGAGI.